The rows below give T cell receptor beta chains drawn from one sample of a study of blood T cells in healthy people across ages. TCRdb used MiXCR to reprocess the 5' RACE reads, holding one entry per CDR3 protein. The repertoire includes 1.5 million to 2 million distinct CDR3 sequences, about two fifths of them detected once, and more than 20% sits in the top ten. The material sequenced was blood. The receptors here all came from a human donor in good health. Both conserved end residues are part of each CDR3. D genes are given only for firm matches. Rows give clone size only sometimes, using once, few, many, or a class for an expanded clone.

clone size,D gene,J gene,V gene,CDR3 DNA,CDR3 protein
.,.,TRBJ1-1,TRBV29-1,TGCAGCGTTGAACAGGCAGCTCTTAACACTGAAGCTTTCTTT,CSVEQAALNTEAFF
.,.,TRBJ2-7,TRBV6-2/TRBV6-3,TGTGCCAGCAGCCAGCAGTACTTC,CASSQQYF
.,TRBD2,TRBJ2-1,TRBV4-1,TGCGCCAGCAGCCAAGAAACTAGCGTGTTTCACAATGAGCAGTTCTTC,CASSQETSVFHNEQFF
many,.,TRBJ1-1,TRBV7-3,TGTGCCAGCAGTGAGGGGGGCAACACTGAAGCTTTCTTT,CASSEGGNTEAFF
few,TRBD1,TRBJ1-2,TRBV12-3/TRBV12-4,TGTGCCAGCAGTTTTTTAACAGGGGGCCAGGCTGGCTACACCTTC,CASSFLTGGQAGYTF
.,TRBD1,TRBJ1-2,TRBV5-1,TGCGCCAGCAGCTTCGGGACAGGGGGCGTCTATGGCTACACCTTC,CASSFGTGGVYGYTF
few,.,TRBJ2-7,TRBV5-1,TGCGCCAGCAGCTATTCTCTAGCGACCTACGAGCAGTACTTC,CASSYSLATYEQYF
.,TRBD2,TRBJ2-5,TRBV9,TGTGCCAGCAGCGTAGGAGCTAGCGGGGGCCAAGAGACCCAGTACTTC,CASSVGASGGQETQYF
.,TRBD2,TRBJ2-3,TRBV20-1,TGCAGTGCTTTGACTAGCGAAAACACAGATACGCAGTATTTT,CSALTSENTDTQYF
.,TRBD1,TRBJ1-6,TRBV5-6,TGTGCCAGCAGCTACATCCGGGACAGGGGTAATTCACCCCTCCACTTT,CASSYIRDRGNSPLHF
.,.,TRBJ1-6,TRBV12-3/TRBV12-4,TGTGCCAGCAGTTCAGGGACTCCGCGAACCCTCCACTTT,CASSSGTPRTLHF
.,.,TRBJ1-6,TRBV6-2/TRBV6-3,TGTGCCAGCAGCCGCGCGGACCGGAATTCACCCCTCCACTTT,CASSRADRNSPLHF
few,TRBD2,TRBJ2-5,TRBV20-1,TGCAGTGCTAGTAGCGGGGGGGCTGGTGAGACCCAGTACTTC,CSASSGGAGETQYF